The entry below describes one T cell receptor beta chain. Its antigen is unidentified. One entry per CDR3 protein, called by TCRdb with MiXCR from the reads. The repertoire holds nearly 650,000 distinct CDR3 sequences, with 20% to 25% as singletons. The data were obtained in a study of T cell repertoires in cytomegalovirus infection. At the level of the study: Public signatures in TCR beta pointed to CMV infection and matching HLA type. Overall study results and limits: There were carriers of CMV plus the relevant HLA, and cumulative public TCR beta family frequency identified them. In two of eight donors, the top clonotype was HLA-C-restricted CMV-specific.

CDR3 length equals 14 residues. Between the trimmed V and J ends, which lost 3 bases and 7 bases, there was a span of 14 bases. Germline assignment: CDR1 SGDLS and CDR2 YYNGEE. This receptor was obtained from a human donor in good health (CMV status not recorded). Some clones in this sample may be carry-over from other donors' samples. This chain joins TRBV9 and TRBJ1-5; the D is unclear. Sequencing was carried out using CD8+ T cells from PBMCs. Here the CDR3 reads CASSAGLSGQPQHF. The CDR3 DNA follows: TGTGCCAGCAGCGCGGGATTGTCCGGCCAGCCCCAGCATTTT.